Listed below are T cell receptor beta chains from one sample, sequenced in a study of patients and donors after allogeneic stem cell transplantation. A single record per CDR3 protein comes from TCRdb applying MiXCR to the RT-PCR reads. The data show under 170,000 distinct CDR3 sequences, with roughly two fifths seen just once and 40% to 55% held by the top ten. Sequencing was performed on blood, either unsorted or a sorted T cell fraction (not recorded which). Source of these receptors: a human donor who was either an allogeneic HSCT recipient or a stem cell or donor lymphocyte infusion donor (not recorded which). It is not recorded whose cells these are; they may come from a transplant donor. Each CDR3 is given with its conserved first and last residue. D genes are given only for firm matches. The size of a clone is reported for some rows only, either as once, few or many, or as a class for expanded clones.

.,11,TRBV10-3,.,TRBJ1-3,TGTGCCATCAGTGATTCTTCGACCATATATTTT,CAISDSSTIYF
.,18,TRBV28,.,TRBJ2-5,TGTGCCAGCAGTTTAGGCCTACTAACGAGCAGACTACAAGAGACCCAGTACTTC,CASSLGLLTSRLQETQYF
.,12,TRBV29-1,.,TRBJ1-5,TGCAGCGTGGGACGGACAAATCAGCCCCAGCATTTT,CSVGRTNQPQHF
.,15,TRBV10-2,.,TRBJ1-2,TGCGCCAGCAGTGGTCGGACAGTGGTGGGTTATGGCTACACCTTC,CASSGRTVVGYGYTF
.,13,TRBV29-1,.,TRBJ2-6,TGCAGCGCCCAGAGGTCTGGGGCCAACGTCCTGACTTTC,CSAQRSGANVLTF
.,14,TRBV5-1,.,TRBJ2-2,TGCGCCAGCAGCTTGGAGGAGGGGGCCGGGGAGCTGTTTTTT,CASSLEEGAGELFF
.,14,TRBV7-6,.,TRBJ1-6,TGTGCCAGCAGCCCCCGCGAGGGGTATTCACCCCTCCACTTT,CASSPREGYSPLHF
.,13,TRBV12-3/TRBV12-4,.,TRBJ1-1,TGTGCCAGCAGTGTCTCAGCGGACACTGAAGCTTTCTTT,CASSVSADTEAFF
.,13,TRBV12-3/TRBV12-4,TRBD1,TRBJ2-5,TGTGCCAGCAGTAACGGACAGGGGAAGGCCCAGTACTTC,CASSNGQGKAQYF
.,15,TRBV27,TRBD2,TRBJ2-5,TGTGCCAGCAGTCCCCCCCCTAGCGGGGGTGAGACCCAGTACTTC,CASSPPPSGGETQYF
.,14,TRBV5-5,.,TRBJ1-4,TGTGCCAGCAGCTTTTCTGGGGCTAATGAAAAACTGTTTTTT,CASSFSGANEKLFF
.,14,TRBV12-3/TRBV12-4,.,TRBJ1-6,TGTGCCAGCACCCTAAACGGGGTCAATTCACCCCTCCACTTT,CASTLNGVNSPLHF
.,14,TRBV20-1,.,TRBJ1-1,TGCAGTGCTAGTAGAGCACAGTTGAACACTGAAGCTTTCTTT,CSASRAQLNTEAFF
.,14,TRBV5-1,TRBD1,TRBJ1-1,TGCGCCAGCAGCCTTACAGGGGGCGGAGGTGAAGCTTTCTTT,CASSLTGGGGEAFF
few,14,TRBV20-1,.,TRBJ1-1,TGCAGTGCTTCCTTAAGGACGCCAAACACTGAAGCTTTCTTT,CSASLRTPNTEAFF
.,14,TRBV27,.,TRBJ2-7,TGTGCCAGCAGCCTTTCGGGACAACCGTACGAGCAGTACTTC,CASSLSGQPYEQYF
.,15,TRBV20-1,.,TRBJ1-1,TGCAGTGCTAGAGCCCCCGGGGGGGTTAGCACTGAAGCTTTCTTT,CSARAPGGVSTEAFF
.,17,TRBV12-3/TRBV12-4,.,TRBJ1-5,TGTGCCAGCAGTCTAGACTTGGGGGGCAGTAGCAATCAGCCCCAGCATTTT,CASSLDLGGSSNQPQHF
.,14,TRBV20-1,.,TRBJ1-6,TGCAGTGCTAGTGGCGGGGACCTCGATTCACCCCTCCACTTT,CSASGGDLDSPLHF
.,15,TRBV7-6,TRBD2,TRBJ2-4,TGTGCCAGCAGTCGACTAGCGGGAACCAAAAACATTCAGTACTTC,CASSRLAGTKNIQYF
.,16,TRBV6-5,TRBD1,TRBJ2-4,TGTGCCAGCAGTTACTCTGGGACAGGGGCCAAAAACATTCAGTACTTC,CASSYSGTGAKNIQYF
few,12,TRBV27,.,TRBJ1-2,TGTGCCAGCAGTTTAGACGGCTATGGCTACACCTTC,CASSLDGYGYTF
.,16,TRBV7-9,TRBD1,TRBJ2-4,TGTGCCAGCAGCTTAACAGGGGCGCGTGCCAAAAACATTCAGTACTTC,CASSLTGARAKNIQYF
.,16,TRBV29-1,.,TRBJ2-1,TGCAGCGTTGAAGATTTGGCTATGGTTCCCACCAATGAGCAGTTCTTC,CSVEDLAMVPTNEQFF
.,17,TRBV29-1,.,TRBJ1-2,TGCAGCGTTGTCCCCCCAGTGGATGGTTGGGGGGGCTATGGCTACACCTTC,CSVVPPVDGWGGYGYTF
.,16,TRBV3-1,TRBD2,TRBJ2-3,TGTGCCAGCAGCCAAGCGACTAGCTTGATCACAGATACGCAGTATTTT,CASSQATSLITDTQYF
.,15,TRBV5-1,.,TRBJ2-2,TGCGCCAGCAGCTGGGTAGAATCGAACACCGGGGAGCTGTTTTTT,CASSWVESNTGELFF
.,12,TRBV11-2,.,TRBJ1-2,TGTGCCAGCAGCTTATCGTTGCGTGGCTACACCTTC,CASSLSLRGYTF
once,14,TRBV7-2,.,TRBJ1-6,TGTGCCAGCAGCTCCCCTTGGGCGGATTCACCCCTCCACTTT,CASSSPWADSPLHF
few,14,TRBV28,.,TRBJ1-5,TGTGCCAGCAGTTTAATAACAGGGTATCAGCCCCAGCATTTT,CASSLITGYQPQHF
.,14,TRBV5-6,.,TRBJ1-1,TGTGCCAGCAGCTTGGTCCTAAACACGCATTACGCTTTCTTT,CASSLVLNTHYAFF
.,15,TRBV6-5,TRBD2,TRBJ2-3,TGTGCCAGCAGTACACCTAGCGGGGCCTCAGATACGCAGTATTTT,CASSTPSGASDTQYF
.,16,TRBV7-3,.,TRBJ2-5,TGTGCCAGCAGCAAGACCGGGACTCCTAGGGGAGAGACCCAGTACTTC,CASSKTGTPRGETQYF
.,14,TRBV20-1,.,TRBJ1-5,TGCAGTGCTGCGTCGAGGGGACTACAAGGGCCCCAGCATTTT,CSAASRGLQGPQHF
.,15,TRBV5-1,TRBD1,TRBJ1-1,TGCGCCAGCAGCAGGGGACAGCCCCTGAACACTGAAGCTTTCTTT,CASSRGQPLNTEAFF
.,14,TRBV9,.,TRBJ1-2,TGTGCCAGCAGCGTAGATGAGGGATCGGATGGCTACACCTTC,CASSVDEGSDGYTF
.,16,TRBV6-4,TRBD2,TRBJ2-1,TGTGCCAGCAGTGACTCTAGCGGGGGTTCGCGGAATGAGCAGTTCTTC,CASSDSSGGSRNEQFF
few,14,TRBV11-2,.,TRBJ1-1,TGTGCCAGCAGCTTCGGCGGGAGTTGGACTGAAGCTTTCTTT,CASSFGGSWTEAFF
few,15,TRBV27,.,TRBJ1-1,TGTGCCAGCAGTTTATTAGGGGTAGGCGACACTGAAGCTTTCTTT,CASSLLGVGDTEAFF
few,13,TRBV10-3,.,TRBJ1-5,TGTGCCACCCTAGGGGAAGGCAATCAGCCCCAGCATTTT,CATLGEGNQPQHF
once,14,TRBV10-3,TRBD1,TRBJ1-3,TGTGCCAACTCGGGAGACAGGGCTGGAAACACCATATATTTT,CANSGDRAGNTIYF
.,14,TRBV5-8,.,TRBJ2-7,TGTGCCAGCACCCCGGGACCTACCCCCTACGAGCAGTACTTC,CASTPGPTPYEQYF
.,14,TRBV9,TRBD1,TRBJ1-2,TGTGCCAGCAGCGTAGGGCAGGGGGATAATGGCTACACCTTC,CASSVGQGDNGYTF
.,15,TRBV29-1,.,TRBJ1-1,TGCAGCGTTGAGGGGGCCCGGGAACGAAACACTGAAGCTTTCTTT,CSVEGARERNTEAFF
once,13,TRBV20-1,.,TRBJ2-3,TGCAGTGCTAGAGATCACCGGACAGATACGCAGTATTTT,CSARDHRTDTQYF
many,13,TRBV20-1,TRBD1,TRBJ1-5,TGCAGTGCTAATCAGGGGGCTTGGCAGCCCCAGCATTTT,CSANQGAWQPQHF
.,12,TRBV6-4,.,TRBJ1-2,TGTGCCAGCAGGGGGGGAGAAGGTGGCTACACCTTC,CASRGGEGGYTF
.,14,TRBV27,TRBD1,TRBJ1-6,TGTGCCAGCAGTCCGGACAGGGTAGATTCACCCCTCCACTTT,CASSPDRVDSPLHF